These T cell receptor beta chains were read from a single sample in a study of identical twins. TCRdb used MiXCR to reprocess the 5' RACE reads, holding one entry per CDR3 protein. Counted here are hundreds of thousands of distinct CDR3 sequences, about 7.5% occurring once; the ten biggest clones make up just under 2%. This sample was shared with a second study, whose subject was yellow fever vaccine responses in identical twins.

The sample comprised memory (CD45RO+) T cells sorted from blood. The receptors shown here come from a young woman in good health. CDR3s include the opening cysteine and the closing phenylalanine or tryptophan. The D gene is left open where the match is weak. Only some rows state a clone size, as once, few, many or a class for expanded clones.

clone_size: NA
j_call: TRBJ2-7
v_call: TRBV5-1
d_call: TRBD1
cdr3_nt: TGCGCCAGCAGATACGGGACAGGGGTCGGCGAGCAGTACTTC
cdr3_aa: CASRYGTGVGEQYF

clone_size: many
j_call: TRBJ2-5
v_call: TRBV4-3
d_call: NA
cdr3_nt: TGCGCCAGCAGCCAAGATAACCCGCAAGAGACCCAGTACTTC
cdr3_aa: CASSQDNPQETQYF

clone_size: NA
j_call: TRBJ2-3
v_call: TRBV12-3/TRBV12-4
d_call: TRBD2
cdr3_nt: TGTGCCAGCCGAAAAGGACTAGCCAAAGATACGCAGTATTTT
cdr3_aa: CASRKGLAKDTQYF

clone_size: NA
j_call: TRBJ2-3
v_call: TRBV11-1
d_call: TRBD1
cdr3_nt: TGTGCCAGCAGCTTAAAGGTCGGCAGGGGGAGCCTCCTAGTACCAGATACGCAGTATTTT
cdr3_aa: CASSLKVGRGSLLVPDTQYF

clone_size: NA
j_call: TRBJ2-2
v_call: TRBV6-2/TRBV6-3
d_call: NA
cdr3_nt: TGTGCCAGCAGTTACTCGTACGGTGGGGAGCTGTTTTTT
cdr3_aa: CASSYSYGGELFF

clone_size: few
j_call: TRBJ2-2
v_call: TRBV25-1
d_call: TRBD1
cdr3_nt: TGTGCCAGCAAGCCCCAGGGGGCGGGCGGGGAGCTGTTTTTT
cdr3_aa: CASKPQGAGGELFF

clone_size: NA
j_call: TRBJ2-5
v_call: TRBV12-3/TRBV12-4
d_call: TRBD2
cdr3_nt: TGTGCCAGCAGTTACCCGGGACTACCCGAGGAGACCCAGTACTTC
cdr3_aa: CASSYPGLPEETQYF

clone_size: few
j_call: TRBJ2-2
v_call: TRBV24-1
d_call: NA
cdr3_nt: TGTGCCACCAGTGATTACACCGGGGAGCTGTTTTTT
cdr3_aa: CATSDYTGELFF

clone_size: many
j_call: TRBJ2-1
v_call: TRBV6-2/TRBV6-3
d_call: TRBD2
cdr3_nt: TGTGCCAGCATTTCCGGACTAGCAGGGGAGCAGTTCTTC
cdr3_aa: CASISGLAGEQFF

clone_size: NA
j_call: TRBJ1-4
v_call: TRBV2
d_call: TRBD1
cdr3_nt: TGTGCCAGCACTCCCGGACAGGGGTGGGAAAAACTGTTTTTT
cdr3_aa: CASTPGQGWEKLFF

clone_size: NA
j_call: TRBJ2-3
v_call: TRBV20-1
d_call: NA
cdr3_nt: TGCAGTGCTAGTGAGGGGAGCGAACGCACAGATACGCAGTATTTT
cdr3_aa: CSASEGSERTDTQYF

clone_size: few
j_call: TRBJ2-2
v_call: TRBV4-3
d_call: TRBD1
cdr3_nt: TGCGCCAGCAGCCGGGGACAGGGGACCGGGGAGCTGTTTTTT
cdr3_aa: CASSRGQGTGELFF

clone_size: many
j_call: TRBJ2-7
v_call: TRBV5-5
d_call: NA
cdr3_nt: TGTGCCAGCAGCTTTATGTCCGGGACGATGGCCGAGCAGTACTTC
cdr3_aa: CASSFMSGTMAEQYF

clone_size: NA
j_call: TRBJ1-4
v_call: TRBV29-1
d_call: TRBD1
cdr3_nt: TGCAGCGTAATGACAGGGTATAATGAAAAACTGTTTTTT
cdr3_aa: CSVMTGYNEKLFF

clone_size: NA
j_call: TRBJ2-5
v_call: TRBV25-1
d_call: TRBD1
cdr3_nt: TGTGCCAGCAGTGAAAGGACAGGGGGCGCTGAGGAGACCCAGTACTTC
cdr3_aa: CASSERTGGAEETQYF

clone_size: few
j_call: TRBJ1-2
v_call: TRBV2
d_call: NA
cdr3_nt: TGTGCCAGCAGTGAAAAGGGTGGGGTTGACTATGGCTACACCTTC
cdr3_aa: CASSEKGGVDYGYTF

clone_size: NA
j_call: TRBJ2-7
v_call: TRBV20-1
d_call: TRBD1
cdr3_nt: TGCAGTGGTCGGACAGGCAGCTACGAGCAGTACTTC
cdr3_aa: CSGRTGSYEQYF

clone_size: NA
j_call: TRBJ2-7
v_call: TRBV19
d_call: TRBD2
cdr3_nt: TGTGCCAGTACTCGAATAGCGGGGGGTCGAGAGCAGTACTTC
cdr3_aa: CASTRIAGGREQYF

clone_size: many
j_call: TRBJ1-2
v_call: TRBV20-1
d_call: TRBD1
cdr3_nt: TGCAGTGCTAGCATAGTCCGGGACAGCTTTAACTATGGCTACACCTTC
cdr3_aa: CSASIVRDSFNYGYTF

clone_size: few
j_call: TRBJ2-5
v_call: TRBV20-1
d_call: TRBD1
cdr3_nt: TGCAGTGCTAGAGAAGCGAAGGGACAGATGGAGACCCAGTACTTC
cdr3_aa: CSAREAKGQMETQYF

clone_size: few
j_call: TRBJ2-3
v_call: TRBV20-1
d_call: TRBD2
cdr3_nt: TGCAGTGCTCCCGCAAGACTAGCGGCCCACACAGATACGCAGTATTTT
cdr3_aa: CSAPARLAAHTDTQYF

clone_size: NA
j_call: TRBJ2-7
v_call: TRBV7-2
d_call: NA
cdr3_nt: TGTGCCAGCAGCTCGACAGGCTCCTACGAGCAGTACTTC
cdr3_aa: CASSSTGSYEQYF

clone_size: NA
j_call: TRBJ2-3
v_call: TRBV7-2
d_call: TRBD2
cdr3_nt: TGTGCCCCCCTTAGCGCTCCTAGCGGGATTACTAGCACAGATACGCAGTATTTT
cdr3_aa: CAPLSAPSGITSTDTQYF

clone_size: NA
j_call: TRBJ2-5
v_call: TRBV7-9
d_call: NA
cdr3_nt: TGTGCCAGCAGCCTGTCCGGAGGGACCCAGTACTTC
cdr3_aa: CASSLSGGTQYF

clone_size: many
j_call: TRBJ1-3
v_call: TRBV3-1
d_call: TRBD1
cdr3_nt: TGTGCCAGCAGCCACAAACGGACAGGGGCCGGAAACACCATATATTTT
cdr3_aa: CASSHKRTGAGNTIYF

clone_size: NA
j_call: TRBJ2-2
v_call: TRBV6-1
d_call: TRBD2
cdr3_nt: TGTGCCAGCAGGGCGACTAGCGGGGGCACCGGGGAGCTGTTTTTT
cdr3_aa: CASRATSGGTGELFF

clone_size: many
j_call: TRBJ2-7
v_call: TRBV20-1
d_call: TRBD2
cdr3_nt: TGCAGTGCCCCGCGGGAGGGAAACTCCTACGAGCAGTACTTC
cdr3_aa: CSAPREGNSYEQYF

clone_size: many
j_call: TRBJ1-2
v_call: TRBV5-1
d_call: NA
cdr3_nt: TGCGCCAGCAGCTTGCTCGGGGGGACCAACTATGGCTACACCTTC
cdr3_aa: CASSLLGGTNYGYTF

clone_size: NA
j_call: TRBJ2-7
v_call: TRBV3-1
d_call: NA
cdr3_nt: TGTGCCTGCTGCCAAGATAGGCCCCTACAACGCTCCTACGAGCAGTACTTC
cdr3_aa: CACCQDRPLQRSYEQYF